This TCR beta chain stems from a study of blood T cell repertoires in COVID-19. Study-level background: There were acute and convalescent COVID-19 samples, and they came from the United States, Italy and Spain. Sources were T cells, B-cell-depleted T cells, or PBMCs; the material itself was cDNA or gDNA.

Authors' methods: Using reference gene primer amplification, nucleated cell counts were estimated. Produced via immunoSEQ multiplex PCR; TCRdb's table is partial and in-frame only. The V and J calls and clone size come from that table; D and trimming were worked out from the DNA. The sample lists 160,000 or so clones, around four fifths seen once, with around 6.3% in the top ten. Germline-derived CDR1 and CDR2 are SGDLS and YYNGEE. V lost 0 bases, J lost 7 bases, and 10 bases lay in between. CDR3 length equals 13 residues. In this sample, this clone turned up a few times. The sample consisted of peripheral blood. V and J are TRBV9 and TRBJ2-5; D is ambiguous. The receptor was derived from a man between 65 and 85 years old with active or convalescent COVID-19. CDR3 bases: TGTGCCAGCAGCGTAGAGAACCGAGGGACCCAGTACTTC. Its translation is CASSVENRGTQYF.